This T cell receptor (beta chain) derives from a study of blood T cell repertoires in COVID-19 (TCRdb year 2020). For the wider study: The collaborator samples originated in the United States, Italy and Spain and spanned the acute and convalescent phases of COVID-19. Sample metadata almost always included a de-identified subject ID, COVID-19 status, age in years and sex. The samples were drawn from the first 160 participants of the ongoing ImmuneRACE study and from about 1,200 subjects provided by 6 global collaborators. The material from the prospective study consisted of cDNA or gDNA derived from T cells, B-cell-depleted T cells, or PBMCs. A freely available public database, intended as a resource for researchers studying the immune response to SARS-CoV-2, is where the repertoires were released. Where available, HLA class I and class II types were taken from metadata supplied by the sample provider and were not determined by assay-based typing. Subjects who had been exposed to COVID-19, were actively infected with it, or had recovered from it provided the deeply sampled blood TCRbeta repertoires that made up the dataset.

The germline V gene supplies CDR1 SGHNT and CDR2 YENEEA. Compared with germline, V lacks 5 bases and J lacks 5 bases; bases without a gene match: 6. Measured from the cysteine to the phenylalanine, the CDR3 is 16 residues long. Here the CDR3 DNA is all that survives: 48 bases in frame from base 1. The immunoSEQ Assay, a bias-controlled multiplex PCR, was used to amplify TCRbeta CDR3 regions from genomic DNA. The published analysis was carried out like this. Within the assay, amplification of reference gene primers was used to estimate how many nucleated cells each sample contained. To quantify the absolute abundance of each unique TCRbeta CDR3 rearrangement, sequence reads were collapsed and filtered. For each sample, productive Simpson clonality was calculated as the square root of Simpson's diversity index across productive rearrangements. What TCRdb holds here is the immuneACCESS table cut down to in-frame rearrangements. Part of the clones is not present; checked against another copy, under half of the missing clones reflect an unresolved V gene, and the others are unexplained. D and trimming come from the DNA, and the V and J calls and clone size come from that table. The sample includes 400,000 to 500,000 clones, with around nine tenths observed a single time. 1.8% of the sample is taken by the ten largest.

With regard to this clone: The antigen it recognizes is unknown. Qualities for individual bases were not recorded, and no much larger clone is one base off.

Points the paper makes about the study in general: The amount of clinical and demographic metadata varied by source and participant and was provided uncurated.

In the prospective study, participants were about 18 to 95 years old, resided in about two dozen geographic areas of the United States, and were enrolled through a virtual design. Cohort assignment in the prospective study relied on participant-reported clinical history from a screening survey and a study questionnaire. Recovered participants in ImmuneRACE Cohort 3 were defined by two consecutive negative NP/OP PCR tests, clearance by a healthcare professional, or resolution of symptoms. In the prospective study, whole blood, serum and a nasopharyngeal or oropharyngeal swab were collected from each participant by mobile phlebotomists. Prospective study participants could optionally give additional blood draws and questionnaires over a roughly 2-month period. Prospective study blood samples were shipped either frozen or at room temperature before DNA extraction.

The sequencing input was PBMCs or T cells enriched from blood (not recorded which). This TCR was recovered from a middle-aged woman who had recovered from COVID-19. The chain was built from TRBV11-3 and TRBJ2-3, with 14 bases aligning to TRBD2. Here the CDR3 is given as CASSRGLAGGEDTQYF. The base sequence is TGTGCCAGCAGCCGAGGACTAGCGGGAGGAGAAGATACGCAGTATTTT.